This T cell receptor (beta chain) comes out of a study of shared clonotypes between healthy human individuals. Study in general: A few men and two women, aged 18 to 49, were donors.

Using ten immunoSEQ deep assay plates, investigators sequenced unsorted PBMC DNA. The table came from immunoSEQ multiplex PCR; TCRdb's copy has only in-frame clones and leaves some out. The sample holds more than 400,000 clones, around four fifths seen once. Germline-derived CDR1 and CDR2 are SEHNR and FQNEAQ (reference sequence). V lost 1 base and J 5 bases, leaving 9 bases between the germline ends. The CDR3 sequence is 14 residues long. Donors, healthy HIV-negative adults, lacked recent acute infections or vaccinations. Genomic DNA came from about 95 million PBMCs in unsorted samples. The V and J genes are TRBV7-9 and TRBJ2-1, with no clear D. The sample taken for sequencing was PBMCs. The sequence came from a woman in her thirties or forties in good health. Some clones in this sample may be carry-over from other donors' samples. The CDR3 region has the DNA TGTGCCAGCAGCTTAGAACACAAAAACAATGAGCAGTTCTTC. Residues: CASSLEHKNNEQFF. The complete variable domain, with remaining parts taken from reference TRBV7-9 and TRBJ2-1, reads DTGVSQNPRHKITKRGQNVTFRCDPISEHNRLYWYRQTLGQGPEFLTYFQNEAQLEKSRLLSDRFSAERPKGSFSTLEIQRTEQGDSAMYLCASSLEHKNNEQFFGPGTRLTVL.